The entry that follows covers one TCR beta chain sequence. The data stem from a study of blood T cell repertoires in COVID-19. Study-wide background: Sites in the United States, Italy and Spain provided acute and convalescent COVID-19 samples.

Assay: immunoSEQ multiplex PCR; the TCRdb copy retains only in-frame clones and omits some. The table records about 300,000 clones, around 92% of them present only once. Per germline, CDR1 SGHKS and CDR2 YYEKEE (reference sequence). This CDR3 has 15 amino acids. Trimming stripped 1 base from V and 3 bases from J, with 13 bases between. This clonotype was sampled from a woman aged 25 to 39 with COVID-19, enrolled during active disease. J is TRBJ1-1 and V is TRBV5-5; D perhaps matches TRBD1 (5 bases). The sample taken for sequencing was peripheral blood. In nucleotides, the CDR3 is TGTGCCAGCAGCTTGTTACCGGGAGGGGACACTGAAGCTTTCTTT. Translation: CASSLLPGGDTEAFF. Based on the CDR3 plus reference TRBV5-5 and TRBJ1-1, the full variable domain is DAGVTQSPTHLIKTRGQQVTLRCSPISGHKSVSWYQQVLGQGPQFIFQYYEKEERGRGNFPDRFSARQFPNYSSELNVNALLLGDSALYLCASSLLPGGDTEAFFGQGTRLTVV.